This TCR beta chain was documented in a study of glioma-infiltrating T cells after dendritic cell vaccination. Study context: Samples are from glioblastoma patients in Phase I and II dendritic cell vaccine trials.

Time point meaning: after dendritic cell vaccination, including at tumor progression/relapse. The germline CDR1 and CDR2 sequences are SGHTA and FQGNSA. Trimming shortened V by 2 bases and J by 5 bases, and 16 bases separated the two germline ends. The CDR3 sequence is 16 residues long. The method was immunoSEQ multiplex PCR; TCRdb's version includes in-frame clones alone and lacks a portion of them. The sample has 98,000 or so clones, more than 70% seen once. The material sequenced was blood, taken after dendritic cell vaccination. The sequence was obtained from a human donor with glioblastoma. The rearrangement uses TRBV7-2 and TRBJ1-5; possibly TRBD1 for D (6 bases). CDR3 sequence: CASSLNRALVDQPQHF. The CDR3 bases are TGTGCCAGCAGCTTAAACAGGGCCCTAGTGGATCAGCCCCAGCATTTT.